Here is one T cell receptor (beta chain) with its context. This record belongs to a study of control samples from healthy donors and cancer patients. V lost 4 bases and J 1 base, leaving 13 bases between the germline ends. Germline CDR1 and CDR2: GTSNPN and SVGIG (reference sequence). This CDR3 comprises 14 residues. Profiling relied on immunoSEQ multiplex PCR, and the TCRdb table lists in-frame clones only, not all of them. Of roughly 89,000 clones listed, around 92% are singletons. Sequenced: blood. V and J are TRBV30 and TRBJ1-1, with unresolved D. The receptor comes from a middle-aged man in good health. CDR3 protein: CAWTRVYRNTEAFF. The CDR3 nucleotides are TGTGCCTGGACGAGGGTTTATAGGAACACTGAAGCTTTCTTT.